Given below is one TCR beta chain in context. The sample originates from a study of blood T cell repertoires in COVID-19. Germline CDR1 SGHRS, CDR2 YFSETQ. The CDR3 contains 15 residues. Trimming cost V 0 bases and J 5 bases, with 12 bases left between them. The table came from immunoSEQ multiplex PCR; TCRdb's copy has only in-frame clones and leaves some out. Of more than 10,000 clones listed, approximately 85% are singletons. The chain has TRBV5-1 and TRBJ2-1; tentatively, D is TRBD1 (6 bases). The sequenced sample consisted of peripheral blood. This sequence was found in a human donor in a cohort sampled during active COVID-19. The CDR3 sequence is CASSLEGGIDNEQFF. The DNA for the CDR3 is TGCGCCAGCAGCTTGGAAGGGGGTATTGACAATGAGCAGTTCTTC. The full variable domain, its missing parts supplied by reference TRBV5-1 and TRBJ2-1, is KAGVTQTPRYLIKTRGQQVTLSCSPISGHRSVSWYQQTPGQGLQFLFEYFSETQRNKGNFPGRFSGRQFSNSRSEMNVSTLELGDSALYLCASSLEGGIDNEQFFGPGTRLTVL.